One sample yielded the 26 T cell receptor beta chains listed below, sequenced in a study of blood T cell repertoires in COVID-19. The method was immunoSEQ multiplex PCR; TCRdb's version includes in-frame clones alone and lacks a portion of them. The sample has nearly 250,000 clones, more than 75% seen once. Sequencing was carried out using peripheral blood. The receptors were sampled from an elderly woman with COVID-19, enrolled during active disease.

This clone was observed a handful of times. V gene TRBV20-1 combines with J gene TRBJ1-1; D ambiguous. The CDR3 loop spans 11 amino acids. The germline V gene encodes CDR1 DFQATT and CDR2 SNEGSKA (reference sequence). Trimming pared 6 bases from V and 8 bases from J, leaving 13 bases between. CDR3 in DNA: TGCAGTGCCCCGCTGGGGAGAGAAGCTTTCTTT. Protein sequence: CSAPLGREAFF.

The DNA for the CDR3 is TGTGCCAGCTCACCAGGGGCCACCGGGACAGGGTTTGGCTACACCTTC. It encodes CASSPGATGTGFGYTF. The rearrangement uses TRBV18 and TRBJ1-2, with 9 bases identical to TRBD1. CDR1 is KGHSH and CDR2 is LQKENI in the germline V gene. The CDR3 is 16 amino acids. The J segment lost 7 bases and the V segment lost 2 bases, leaving 11 bases of the junction unmatched.

The CDR3 loop is CASSQAEGVNEKLFF. The CDR3 DNA sequence: TGCGCCAGCAGCCAAGCAGAGGGGGTTAATGAAAAACTGTTTTTT. The gene calls are TRBV4-1 and TRBJ1-4; possibly TRBD1 for D (6 bases). Germline-derived CDR1 and CDR2 are MGHRA and YSYEKL. CDR3 length: 15 amino acids. V was cut by 1 base and J by 4 bases, with 10 bases left in between.

The chain is built from TRBV15 and TRBJ1-4; 8 nucleotides match TRBD1. The J segment lost 8 bases and the V segment lost 0 bases, leaving 5 bases of the junction unmatched. The CDR3 spans 15 residues. Germline loops: CDR1 LNHNV, CDR2 YYDKDF (reference sequence). CDR3 in amino acids: CATSRDRDRGEKLFF. As DNA, the CDR3 is TGTGCCACCAGCAGAGATAGAGACAGGGGCGAAAAACTGTTTTTT.

In this sample, this clone turned up a few times. J is TRBJ1-1 and V is TRBV5-6; 7 bases fit TRBD1. In germline, CDR1 is SGHDT, CDR2 YYEEEE. J was trimmed by 10 bases and V by 0 bases; bases with no gene match: 9. The CDR3 is made up of 14 amino acids. Written as DNA, the CDR3 is TGTGCCAGCAGCTTGGGACGACAGGGCTTGAGAGCTTTCTTT. Translating gives CASSLGRQGLRAFF. Full variable domain (outside the CDR3, taken from reference TRBV5-6 and TRBJ1-1): DAGVTQSPTHLIKTRGQQVTLRCSPKSGHDTVSWYQQALGQGPQFIFQYYEEEERQRGNFPDRFSGHQFPNYSSELNVNALLLGDSALYLCASSLGRQGLRAFFGQGTRLTVV.

This chain uses TRBV5-1 with TRBJ2-7; D possibly corresponds to TRBD1 (6 bases). Germline CDR1 and CDR2: SGHRS and YFSETQ. The V and J ends lost 2 bases and 3 bases respectively, with 18 bases between them. There are 16 residues in the CDR3. CDR3: CASSFLEGGGIYEQYF. CDR3 in DNA: TGCGCCAGCAGCTTCCTCGAAGGTGGGGGCATCTACGAGCAGTACTTC.

This clone has only one observation. The chain combines TRBV28 with TRBJ2-1, with D unresolved. This CDR3 is 13 amino acids long. CDR1 is MDHEN and CDR2 is SYDVKM in the germline V gene. Trimming took 1 base from V and 3 from J, leaving 4 bases between them. CDR3 in amino acids: CASSLSLYNEQFF. CDR3 DNA: TGTGCCAGCAGTTTATCCCTCTACAATGAGCAGTTCTTC.

The chain links TRBV28 to TRBJ2-2, with a tentative D call TRBD2 (7 bases). This CDR3 is built from 16 residues. Germline CDR1 reads MDHEN; CDR2 reads SYDVKM. Between the trimmed V and J ends, which lost 3 bases and 4 bases, there was a span of 15 bases. In DNA, the CDR3 is TGTGCCAGCAGTTTGAGGGGGACTACAACCACCGGGGAGCTGTTTTTT. Its protein is CASSLRGTTTTGELFF.

The CDR3 loop reads CASSKVRGEVRTSLTDTQYF. The CDR3 DNA sequence: TGTGCCAGCAGCAAAGTCAGGGGGGAGGTCCGCACTAGCCTCACAGATACGCAGTATTTT. The rearrangement joins TRBV21-1 to TRBJ2-3; the D segment call TRBD1 is taken from the table without a DNA check. TRBV21-1 is shown as a pseudogene. This CDR3 is 20 amino acids long.

The chain couples TRBV7-9 to TRBJ1-2; D not certain. Germline V gives CDR1 SEHNR, CDR2 FQNEAQ (reference sequence). Trimming removed 2 bases at V and 2 bases at J, with 9 bases between. The length of the CDR3 is 14 residues. This CDR3 reads CASSLSGLNYGYTF. The CDR3 DNA reads TGTGCCAGCAGCTTATCAGGCCTAAACTATGGCTACACCTTC.

This sequence joins TRBV6-5 and TRBJ1-3; D ambiguous. The CDR3 covers 14 residues. V dropped 6 bases and J dropped 1 base, with 10 bases sitting between them. Germline CDR1 is MNHEY and CDR2 is SVGAGI. DNA for the CDR3: TGTGCCAGCAGCCGTTCCGGGTCTGGAAACACCATATATTTT. Amino acids: CASSRSGSGNTIYF.

The chain has TRBV5-4 and TRBJ2-3; D is possibly TRBD2 (7 bases). This CDR3 has 15 residues. CDR1 SGHNT and CDR2 YYREEE come from the germline V gene (reference sequence). The V gene lost 2 bases and the J gene lost 0 bases, with 10 bases spanning the gap. Here the CDR3 reads CASSLGGGSTDTQYF. CDR3 nucleotides: TGTGCCAGCAGCTTAGGGGGGGGTAGCACAGATACGCAGTATTTT. Supplemented by reference TRBV5-4 and TRBJ2-3, the full variable domain reads ETGVTQSPTHLIKTRGQQVTLRCSSQSGHNTVSWYQQALGQGPQFIFQYYREEENGRGNFPPRFSGLQFPNYSSELNVNALELDDSALYLCASSLGGGSTDTQYFGPGTRLTVL.

The chain carries TRBV11-3 and TRBJ1-1, with no clear D. CDR3 length: 12 residues. V dropped 0 bases and J dropped 8 bases, with 7 bases sitting between them. CDR1 is SGHNT and CDR2 is YENEEA in the germline V gene. CDR3 sequence reads: CASSLDRGEAFF. CDR3 nucleotides: TGTGCCAGCAGCTTAGATCGGGGAGAAGCTTTCTTT.

V and J are TRBV19 and TRBJ1-1; 7 bases line up with TRBD1. CDR1 and CDR2 (germline): LNHDA, SQIVND (reference sequence). Losses at the gene ends were 3 bases for V and 7 bases for J; bases not matched to a gene: 14. This CDR3 comprises 16 residues. The CDR3 DNA reads as TGTGCCAGTAGTATTAATCATTCGGGCAGGGGGAGTGAAGCTTTCTTT. It specifies CASSINHSGRGSEAFF.

The chain couples TRBV3-1 (or the pseudogene TRBV3-2) to TRBJ2-5; D is perhaps TRBD2 (5 bases). Germline V CDR1 and CDR2: LGHDT, YNNKEL (reference sequence). The CDR3 totals 11 residues. Deletions cut 5 bases from V and 7 bases from J, with 8 bases between. The CDR3 sequence is CASSFEGTQYF. CDR3 nucleotides: TGTGCCAGCAGCTTCGAGGGGACCCAGTACTTC.

This rearrangement joins TRBV18 to TRBJ1-1, with TRBD1 as a possible D gene (6 bases). The CDR3 covers 14 residues. Trimming removed 3 bases from V and 0 bases from J, with 8 bases in between. The germline V gene encodes CDR1 KGHSH and CDR2 LQKENI. The CDR3 protein is CASSPSGVNTEAFF. The CDR3 DNA sequence: TGTGCCAGCTCACCGTCAGGGGTGAACACTGAAGCTTTCTTT.

Worth noting for this clone: The sample has other DNA sequences that encode this CDR3 too. The J gene is TRBJ1-1, the V gene TRBV11-2, with D possibly matching TRBD1 (5 bases). The germline V and J ends were trimmed by 0 bases and 5 bases, with 7 bases remaining between them. CDR1 and CDR2 from the germline V gene are SGHAT and FQNNGV. The CDR3 sequence is 13 residues long. This CDR3 reads CASSLERGTEAFF. The CDR3 nucleotides are TGTGCCAGCAGCTTAGAAAGGGGTACTGAAGCTTTCTTT. The whole variable domain, filled in from reference TRBV11-2 and TRBJ1-1, reads EAGVAQSPRYKIIEKRQSVAFWCNPISGHATLYWYQQILGQGPKLLIQFQNNGVVDDSQLPKDRFSAERLKGVDSTLKIQPAKLEDSAVYLCASSLERGTEAFFGQGTRLTVV.

This rearrangement joins TRBV2 to TRBJ2-3; D gene unclear. V was clipped by 6 bases and J by 4 bases, with 8 bases between them. From germline, CDR1 is SNHLY and CDR2 FYNNEI. The CDR3 has 12 amino acids. As DNA, the CDR3 is TGTGCCAGCAGCTTGGCGGCAGATACGCAGTATTTT. Protein product: CASSLAADTQYF.

With respect to this clone: At the DNA level, this CDR3 is encoded by other sequences in the same sample as well. Here the CDR3 DNA reads TGTGCCAGTAGTCCCGGGACAGGCTATGGCTACACCTTC. This translates into CASSPGTGYGYTF. This rearrangement joins TRBV19 to TRBJ1-2; 8 bases are a match to TRBD1. The CDR3 sequence is 13 residues long. V gave up 5 bases and J gave up 4 bases; unmatched junction bases: 3. CDR1 is LNHDA, CDR2 SQIVND, per germline (reference sequence).

The chain employs TRBV27 and TRBJ2-2; D uncertain. From germline, CDR1 is MNHEY and CDR2 SMNVEV (reference sequence). The V end lost 6 bases, the J end lost 4 bases, and 18 bases lay between the germline ends. This CDR3 region has 16 residues. The CDR3: CASRTDTDLGTGELFF. CDR3 nucleotides: TGTGCCAGCAGAACCGACACGGATCTGGGCACCGGGGAGCTGTTTTTT.

The CDR3 DNA is TGTGCCAGCAGCTGGGACAGCTCTTTCTACGAGCAGTACGTC. Translation: CASSWDSSFYEQYV. The rearrangement uses TRBV6-4 and TRBJ2-7; 7 nucleotides align to TRBD1. The germline gives CDR1 MRHNA, CDR2 SNTAGT. J was trimmed by 3 bases and V by 6 bases; bases with no gene match: 8. The CDR3 runs 14 residues.

J is TRBJ1-6 and V is TRBV10-2; D is unresolved. CDR1 and CDR2 from the germline V gene are WSHSY and SAAADI. The CDR3 loop spans 13 amino acids. V was clipped by 6 bases and J by 10 bases, with 13 bases between them. CDR3 amino acids: CASREDRGSPLHF. For the CDR3, the DNA is TGCGCCAGCAGAGAGGACCGGGGATCACCCCTCCACTTT.

The chain recombines TRBV7-9 with TRBJ2-3, with 14 positions matching TRBD2. Germline loops: CDR1 SEHNR, CDR2 FQNEAQ (reference sequence). The length of the CDR3 is 16 residues. The ends lost 3 bases at V and 3 bases at J; junction bases unmatched: 2. The CDR3 loop is CASSFGTSGGTDTQYF. The CDR3 coding sequence is TGTGCCAGCAGCTTTGGGACTAGCGGGGGAACAGATACGCAGTATTTT.

This clone was seen only a few times. The rearrangement uses TRBV6-5 and TRBJ1-5; D unresolved. V was pared by 6 bases and J by 4 bases, with 16 bases between. Germline V gene data show CDR1 as MNHEY and CDR2 as SVGAGI. The CDR3 totals 15 residues. The CDR3 region is CASRSTGRENQPQHF. In DNA form, the CDR3 reads TGTGCCAGCAGATCAACGGGAAGGGAAAATCAGCCCCAGCATTTT.

This clone turned up a few times. The rearrangement links TRBV23-1 to TRBJ2-7, with D tentatively TRBD1 (7 bases). TRBV23-1 is an ORF, with its function uncertain. Trimming pared 0 bases from V and 4 bases from J, leaving 16 bases between. The CDR3 is 16 residues long. The CDR3 is CASSQSKGGQKYEQYV. CDR3 bases: TGCGCCAGCAGTCAATCGAAGGGGGGACAGAAATACGAGCAGTACGTC.

This clone was seen once. The rearrangement links TRBV6-5 to TRBJ2-7; D is uncertain. Trimming removed 6 bases at V and 0 bases at J, with 3 bases between. Germline V gene sequence: CDR1 MNHEY, CDR2 SVGAGI. CDR3 size: 11 residues. This chain's CDR3 is CASSHSYEQYF. CDR3 nucleotide sequence: TGTGCCAGCAGCCACTCCTACGAGCAGTACTTC.